This TCR beta chain was observed in a study of Graves' ophthalmopathy and Graves' hyperthyroidism. This clonotype was observed many times. As yet, its antigen is unknown. Overall study findings and caveats: The authors also found most expanded thyroid clonotypes above 0.001 frequency in blood. Classification of ophthalmopathy versus stable hyperthyroidism by a 13-signature model yielded just under 90% sensitivity and about 83% specificity. As the model predicted ophthalmopathy progression, it achieved a sensitivity of 70.59% and a specificity of about 72%.

As the template, RNA transcripts were used to amplify TCR beta CDR3 regions. HTBI primers served in a first-round RT-PCR, which a second-round multiplex PCR followed. TCRdb independently ran MiXCR on the multiplex PCR reads; one entry per CDR3 protein. The data contain over a million distinct CDR3 sequences, about two fifths of them singletons. Germline CDR1 reads SGHVS; CDR2 reads FQNEAQ. The CDR3 is 15 amino acids. V gave up 0 bases and J gave up 5 bases; unmatched junction bases: 7. The source of this sequence is an adult man with Graves' hyperthyroidism. The chain links TRBV7-8 to TRBJ2-7, with 7 bases identical to TRBD2. Sequenced input: peripheral blood or thyroid tissue (not recorded which). CDR3 DNA sequence: TGTGCCAGCAGCTTAGCCGTCATAGCGGGTAACGAGCAGTACTTC. Translating gives CASSLAVIAGNEQYF.